A single sample is the source of the 19 T cell receptor beta chains below, sequenced in a study of blood T cells in healthy people across ages. A J-beta primer mix and a sample-barcoded 5' primer were used in a second PCR of roughly 7 to 12 cycles. One entry per CDR3 protein, called by TCRdb with MiXCR from the 5' RACE reads. The repertoire holds fewer than 600,000 distinct CDR3 sequences, with around 27% as singletons. These sequences were also reported in another study, on T cells of mothers and their children.

The sequenced sample was blood. These receptors originate from a boy between 2 and 15 years old in good health.

This clonotype was picked up a small number of times. The V call is TRBV4-1, the J call TRBJ2-6; D is perhaps TRBD2 (5 bases). The CDR3 is 18 residues long. V lost 1 base and J lost 0, with 13 bases in between. CDR1 is MGHRA and CDR2 is YSYEKL in the germline V gene. CDR3 nucleotides: TGCGCCAGCAGCCAAGGTTGGCCGGCGGGCTCTGGGGCCAACGTCCTGACTTTC. This sequence encodes CASSQGWPAGSGANVLTF.

This clonotype turned up a few times. The rearrangement links TRBV5-1 to TRBJ2-7, with D hard to call. Germline V gene data show CDR1 as SGHRS and CDR2 as YFSETQ. V dropped 0 bases and J dropped 4 bases, with 8 bases sitting between them. The CDR3 is 13 residues long. Here the CDR3 reads CASSLGDGYEQYF. The CDR3 DNA reads as TGCGCCAGCAGCTTGGGTGATGGATACGAGCAGTACTTC.

This clonotype appeared a few times. The chain has TRBV12-5 and TRBJ2-5; D call uncertain. V was trimmed by 0 bases and J by 3 bases, leaving 11 bases between them. Germline lookup yields CDR1 LGHNT and CDR2 FRNRAP. This CDR3 comprises 15 residues. The CDR3 sequence: CASGLVNGGEETQYF. The CDR3 bases are TGTGCTAGTGGTTTGGTAAACGGCGGCGAAGAGACCCAGTACTTC.

The chain recombines TRBV11-2 with TRBJ1-6; no firm D call. Trimming pared 0 bases from V and 7 bases from J, leaving 7 bases between. The CDR3 covers 14 residues. Germline V CDR1 and CDR2: SGHAT, FQNNGV. CDR3 protein: CASSLDSGNSPLHF. The CDR3 DNA reads TGTGCCAGCAGCTTAGATTCCGGGAATTCACCCCTCCACTTT. The full variable domain, rest sourced from reference TRBV11-2 and TRBJ1-6, is EAGVAQSPRYKIIEKRQSVAFWCNPISGHATLYWYQQILGQGPKLLIQFQNNGVVDDSQLPKDRFSAERLKGVDSTLKIQPAKLEDSAVYLCASSLDSGNSPLHFGNGTRLTVT.

This clonotype was detected a few times. This chain connects TRBV6-1 to TRBJ2-5; the match to TRBD2 covers 9 bases. The better agreement between TRBJ2-1 and the DNA end casts doubt on the J call. The germline gives CDR1 MNHNS, CDR2 SASEGT. CDR3 length: 14 amino acids. The CDR3: CASSVGGRENEQFF. DNA of the CDR3: TGTGCCAGCAGTGTCGGCGGGAGGGAGAATGAGCAGTTCTTC.

The chain combines TRBV10-3 with TRBJ1-1; 7 bases align to TRBD1. CDR1 and CDR2 (germline): ENHRY, SYGVKD. V gave up 6 bases and J gave up 1 base; unmatched junction bases: 2. The CDR3 runs 13 residues. The CDR3 region is CAISGQANTEAFF. CDR3 DNA sequence: TGTGCCATCAGCGGACAGGCGAACACTGAAGCTTTCTTT.

The V and J genes are TRBV7-9 and TRBJ2-1; D is unresolved. TRBJ2-7 matches the DNA end more closely, so the J call is doubtful. Per the germline V gene, CDR1 is SEHNR and CDR2 is FQNEAQ (reference sequence). There are 17 residues in the CDR3. The CDR3 region has the DNA TGTGCCAGCAGCTTATCGGACCATACCTACCCATCCTACGAGCAGTACTTC. It translates to CASSLSDHTYPSYEQYF.

This clonotype was observed a few times. V is TRBV10-3 and J is TRBJ1-1, with D perhaps matching TRBD1 (5 bases). V dropped 6 bases and J dropped 8 bases, with 10 bases sitting between them. The CDR3 loop spans 11 amino acids. Germline CDR1 ENHRY, CDR2 SYGVKD. The CDR3 DNA sequence: TGTGCCATCAGCCCCGGGGGGGAAGCTTTCTTT. Translating it yields CAISPGGEAFF.

This clonotype was detected many times. The chain has TRBV9 and TRBJ2-1; 13 nucleotides agree with TRBD2. The CDR3 consists of 17 residues. Germline loops: CDR1 SGDLS, CDR2 YYNGEE. Trimming cost V 4 bases and J 4 bases; bases outside gene matches: 8. CDR3 in DNA: TGTGCCAGCAGCCCAGGGACTAGCGGGGCTACATACAATGAGCAGTTCTTC. Translating it yields CASSPGTSGATYNEQFF.

The chain uses TRBV28 and TRBJ1-5; 9 bases are a match to TRBD1. With V trimmed by 8 bases and J by 6 bases, 8 bases remained unmatched. Germline V gene lookup returns CDR1 MDHEN and CDR2 SYDVKM. This CDR3 has 14 amino acids. The CDR3 is CASGSQGASQPQHF. CDR3 coding DNA: TGTGCCAGCGGATCACAGGGGGCGAGTCAGCCCCAGCATTTT.

Comments on this clonotype: A junction boundary mismatches the germline segment, possibly from a read error. The chain joins TRBV29-1 to TRBJ2-2, with TRBD1 matching 9 bases. Germline-derived CDR1 and CDR2 are SQVTM and ANQGSEA. CDR3 length equals 14 residues. The CDR3 protein is CSVWDRERTGEQFF. The CDR3 DNA reads TGCAGCGTTTGGGACAGGGAGCGGACCGGGGAGCAGTTTTTT.

This chain uses TRBV12-3 or TRBV12-4 with TRBJ2-1; 7 bases line up with TRBD1. The J call could be wrong; TRBJ2-7 is a better fit for the DNA end. This CDR3 has 14 residues. The CDR3 is CASSLGDSSYEQYF. DNA for the CDR3: TGTGCCAGCAGTTTAGGGGACAGTTCCTACGAGCAGTACTTC.

The chain has TRBV4-3 and TRBJ2-2; 9 positions match TRBD1. The ends lost 0 bases at V and 4 bases at J; junction bases unmatched: 3. CDR3 length: 16 residues. In germline, CDR1 is LGHNA, CDR2 YSLEER. CDR3 coding DNA: TGCGCCAGCAGCCAAGATGGGGACAGGGTCACCGGGGAGCTGTTTTTT. This gives the protein CASSQDGDRVTGELFF.

The chain employs TRBV6-1 and TRBJ2-3, with TRBD2 matching 9 bases. V shed 6 bases, J shed 0 bases, and the junction held 10 bases outside the gene matches. The V gene's germline CDR1 is MNHNS and CDR2 SASEGT. The CDR3 is made up of 17 amino acids. The CDR3 DNA reads as TGTGCCAGCAGCCTAGGGGCTAGCGGGGCTAGCACAGATACGCAGTATTTT. This sequence encodes CASSLGASGASTDTQYF.

This clonotype came up a few times. This rearrangement joins TRBV12-3 or TRBV12-4 to TRBJ2-1; D uncertain. The length of the CDR3 is 13 residues. Trimming took 10 bases from V and 0 from J, leaving 10 bases between them. CDR3: CATSKSSYNEQFF. For the CDR3, the DNA is TGTGCCACCTCGAAAAGCTCCTACAATGAGCAGTTCTTC.

The rearrangement links TRBV4-1 to TRBJ1-6, with TRBD1 matching over 9 bases. The CDR3 loop spans 18 amino acids. V dropped 7 bases and J dropped 9; count of bases not matched to a gene: 19. The germline V gene has CDR1 MGHRA and CDR2 YSYEKL. The CDR3 sequence is CASNPDLTGGGISSPLHF. The CDR3 bases are TGCGCCAGCAACCCAGATTTGACAGGGGGGGGAATTAGTTCACCCCTCCACTTT.

This sequence joins TRBV5-1 and TRBJ2-5; TRBD2 might be the D (6 bases). The DNA end is more similar to TRBJ2-1, so the J call may be wrong. Germline V lookup: CDR1 SGHRS, CDR2 YFSETQ. CDR3 length equals 15 residues. Written as DNA, the CDR3 is TGCGCCAGCAGCCCTAGGGGCGGGACGGAGAATGAGCAGTTCTTC. This translates into CASSPRGGTENEQFF.

The V and J genes are TRBV20-1 and TRBJ2-5; no firm D call. The CDR3 runs 14 residues. Trimming took 3 bases from V and 4 from J, leaving 15 bases between them. The germline CDR1 and CDR2 sequences are DFQATT and SNEGSKA (reference sequence). The CDR3 region is CSASSTYRRETQYF. The CDR3 nucleotides read TGCAGTGCTAGTTCAACTTATAGAAGAGAGACCCAGTACTTC.

This rearrangement joins TRBV20-1 to TRBJ1-2; D remains unclear. Germline loops: CDR1 DFQATT, CDR2 SNEGSKA (reference sequence). CDR3 length equals 15 residues. V was pared by 0 bases and J by 7 bases, with 18 bases between. The CDR3: CSARDRRGLIGGYTF. The CDR3 nucleotides read TGCAGTGCTAGAGATCGGCGGGGTTTAATCGGTGGCTACACCTTC.